These 20 T cell receptor beta chains were sequenced from one sample in a study of CD8+ T cells in alopecia areata. Extraction and reverse transcription of RNA yielded cDNA as the sequencing template. Produced via immunoSEQ multiplex PCR; TCRdb's table is partial and in-frame only. This sample has more than 200,000 clones; approximately 47% occur once, and the top ten carry over 2.5%. Treatment here: oral pan-JAK inhibitor, 5-10 mg twice daily. The specimen was CD4+ T cells sorted from blood, collected at roughly week 38, from a patient treated with tofacitinib. These receptors were obtained from a human donor with alopecia areata.

The chain combines TRBV10-3 with TRBJ1-1; D call uncertain. This CDR3 is built from 13 residues. The V gene's germline CDR1 is ENHRY and CDR2 SYGVKD. V was trimmed by 2 bases and J by 3 bases, leaving 7 bases between them. CDR3 protein: CAISEGVYTEAFF. The CDR3 DNA reads TGTGCCATCAGTGAGGGGGTCTACACTGAAGCTTTCTTT.

The chain is built from TRBV5-1 and TRBJ2-5; D is unresolved. The germline V gene encodes CDR1 SGHRS and CDR2 YFSETQ. Trimming cost V 4 bases and J 3 bases, with 4 bases left between them. The CDR3 covers 11 residues. As DNA, the CDR3 is TGCGCCAGCAGCGCGGAAGAGACCCAGTACTTC. This sequence encodes CASSAEETQYF.

In this sample, this clone turned up a few times. The rearrangement uses TRBV11-2 and TRBJ2-3, with a possible D match to TRBD1 (5 bases). V was pared by 7 bases and J by 5 bases, with 13 bases between. The CDR3 is 13 amino acids. Germline CDR1 is SGHAT and CDR2 is FQNNGV. The DNA for the CDR3 is TGTGCCAGCATCCCTCAGGGTGGAGATACGCAGTATTTT. It translates to CASIPQGGDTQYF. Filled out from reference TRBV11-2 and TRBJ2-3, the complete variable domain reads EAGVAQSPRYKIIEKRQSVAFWCNPISGHATLYWYQQILGQGPKLLIQFQNNGVVDDSQLPKDRFSAERLKGVDSTLKIQPAKLEDSAVYLCASIPQGGDTQYFGPGTRLTVL.

The sample holds a few counts of this clone. The chain uses TRBV6-6 and TRBJ2-2; 10 bases line up with TRBD1. Unmatched junction bases numbered 8, after V lost 8 bases and J lost 2 bases. The CDR3 is 16 residues long. Germline-derived CDR1 and CDR2 are MNHNY and SVGAGI (reference sequence). This CDR3 reads CASLTGGASNTGELFF. The DNA for the CDR3 is TGTGCCAGCCTGACAGGGGGCGCGTCTAACACCGGGGAGCTGTTTTTT.

V is TRBV6-6 and J is TRBJ2-1, with D unclear. V lost 10 bases and J lost 4, with 17 bases in between. The CDR3 consists of 14 residues. Germline-derived CDR1 and CDR2 are MNHNY and SVGAGI (reference sequence). CDR3 sequence reads: CAIGTGRSYNEQFF. The DNA of the CDR3 is TGTGCCATCGGAACTGGCCGGAGTTACAATGAGCAGTTCTTC.

This clone came up a few times. The V gene is TRBV7-2, the J gene TRBJ1-5; D not certain. There are 16 residues in the CDR3. The germline V gene has CDR1 SGHTA and CDR2 FQGNSA. V was cut by 0 bases and J by 3 bases, with 12 bases left in between. The CDR3 loop reads CASSLASMQTNQPQHF. CDR3 DNA: TGTGCCAGCAGCTTAGCCTCGATGCAGACCAATCAGCCCCAGCATTTT.

This clone has more than one count but fewer than ten. V and J are TRBV28 and TRBJ1-2; D gene unclear. CDR1 MDHEN and CDR2 SYDVKM come from the germline V gene. The V end lost 3 bases, the J end lost 8 bases, and 13 bases lay between the germline ends. CDR3 length: 13 residues. The CDR3 loop reads CASSFGVSWGYTF. CDR3 bases: TGTGCCAGCAGTTTCGGTGTGTCGTGGGGCTACACCTTC.

This clone was detected a few times. The chain has TRBV6-1 and TRBJ1-3; 7 bases are a match to TRBD1. V was pared by 7 bases and J by 8 bases, with 11 bases of the junction left unmatched. The CDR3 covers 14 residues. Germline CDR1 is MNHNS and CDR2 is SASEGT. The CDR3 DNA is TGTGCCAGCAACTTAGACAGGGATGGTTACACCATATATTTT. Its protein product is CASNLDRDGYTIYF.

This chain joins TRBV5-1 and TRBJ2-7; D may be TRBD1 (5 bases). Trimming pared 0 bases from V and 4 bases from J, leaving 11 bases between. The germline gives CDR1 SGHRS, CDR2 YFSETQ. The CDR3 has 14 amino acids. This CDR3 reads CASSLEGERYEQYF. Here the CDR3 DNA reads TGCGCCAGCAGCTTGGAAGGGGAACGGTACGAGCAGTACTTC. Based on the CDR3 plus reference TRBV5-1 and TRBJ2-7, the full variable domain is KAGVTQTPRYLIKTRGQQVTLSCSPISGHRSVSWYQQTPGQGLQFLFEYFSETQRNKGNFPGRFSGRQFSNSRSEMNVSTLELGDSALYLCASSLEGERYEQYFGPGTRLTVT.

The rearrangement uses TRBV4-1 and TRBJ2-5; no reliable D call. There are 14 residues in the CDR3. Germline-derived CDR1 and CDR2 are MGHRA and YSYEKL. The V gene lost 1 base and the J gene lost 2 bases, with 8 bases spanning the gap. CDR3 nucleotides: TGCGCCAGCAGCCAAGGGGGTTGGCAAGAGACCCAGTACTTC. Translated: CASSQGGWQETQYF.

Only a few counts were recorded for this clone. The V gene is TRBV5-1, the J gene TRBJ2-1, with 8 bases fitting TRBD1. Germline CDR1 and CDR2: SGHRS and YFSETQ. CDR3 length: 16 amino acids. Trimming took 0 bases from V and 6 from J; bases not matched to a gene: 8. The CDR3 spells CASSLVSDRDPNEQFF. CDR3 bases: TGCGCCAGCAGCTTGGTGTCGGACAGGGATCCCAATGAGCAGTTCTTC.

The chain carries TRBV6-5 and TRBJ1-1, with D possibly TRBD1 on 6 matching bases. The germline CDR1 and CDR2 sequences are MNHEY and SVGAGI. The V end was cut by 2 bases, the J end by 9 bases, with 10 bases between. CDR3 size: 12 residues. Here the CDR3 reads CASSYPDRKAFF. In DNA, the CDR3 is TGTGCCAGCAGTTACCCGGACAGAAAAGCTTTCTTT.

This clone turned up a few times. The genes are TRBV5-5 and TRBJ2-1; TRBD1 matches 7 bases. J gave up 4 bases and V 4 bases, and 11 bases lay outside the gene matches. Germline CDR1 and CDR2: SGHKS and YYEKEE (reference sequence). The CDR3 is 16 amino acids. CDR3 region: CASSIKPGQRYNEQFF. CDR3 coding DNA: TGTGCCAGCAGCATAAAACCGGGACAGAGGTACAATGAGCAGTTCTTC.

The genes are TRBV18 and TRBJ2-1; TRBD2 matches 7 bases. With V trimmed by 6 bases and J by 1 base, 6 bases remained unmatched. Germline-derived CDR1 and CDR2 are KGHSH and LQKENI. The CDR3 extends over 15 amino acids. As DNA, the CDR3 is TGTGCCAGCTCGGCAACTAGCGCTTCCTACAATGAGCAGTTCTTC. Translating it yields CASSATSASYNEQFF.

This clone has more than one count but fewer than ten. The chain links TRBV7-2 to TRBJ2-1; 10 nucleotides agree with TRBD2. V was pared by 2 bases and J by 3 bases, with 4 bases of the junction left unmatched. Germline CDR1 is SGHTA and CDR2 is FQGNSA. There are 16 residues in the CDR3. Written as DNA, the CDR3 is TGTGCCAGCAGCTTACTGTCTAGCGGGAGCTACAATGAGCAGTTCTTC. As protein: CASSLLSSGSYNEQFF. Using reference TRBV7-2 and TRBJ2-1 for the parts outside the CDR3, the full variable domain is GAGVSQSPSNKVTEKGKDVELRCDPISGHTALYWYRQSLGQGLEFLIYFQGNSAPDKSGLPSDRFSAERTGGSVSTLTIQRTQQEDSAVYLCASSLLSSGSYNEQFFGPGTRLTVL.

This chain joins TRBV20-1 and TRBJ2-3; D gene unclear. V lost 1 base to trimming and J lost 6 bases, with 5 bases between them. The CDR3 sequence is 11 residues long. Germline lookup yields CDR1 DFQATT and CDR2 SNEGSKA (reference sequence). The CDR3 nucleotides are TGCAGTGCTAGAGTGGTCGATACGCAGTATTTT. It is translated as CSARVVDTQYF.

The chain has TRBV7-8 and TRBJ2-3; D may be TRBD1 (5 bases). Germline CDR1 reads SGHVS; CDR2 reads FQNEAQ. The length of the CDR3 is 15 residues. Trimming removed 5 bases at V and 3 bases at J, with 15 bases between. CDR3 in amino acids: CASSPTGAWTDTQYF. DNA for the CDR3: TGTGCCAGCAGCCCAACTGGGGCGTGGACAGATACGCAGTATTTT. The complete variable domain, with remaining parts taken from reference TRBV7-8 and TRBJ2-3, reads GAGVSQSPRYKVAKRGQDVALRCDPISGHVSLFWYQQALGQGPEFLTYFQNEAQLDKSGLPSDRFFAERPEGSVSTLKIQRTQQEDSAVYLCASSPTGAWTDTQYFGPGTRLTVL.

This clone appeared a few times. The CDR3 is CASSPRDGVSTDTQYF. The CDR3 region has the DNA TGTGCCAGCAGCCCTAGAGATGGCGTTAGCACAGATACGCAGTATTTT. This chain joins TRBV9 and TRBJ2-3; D gene ambiguous. CDR3 size: 16 residues. Trimming removed 4 bases at V and 0 bases at J, with 15 bases between. Germline loops: CDR1 SGDLS, CDR2 YYNGEE.

This clone was counted only a few times. The V gene is TRBV27, the J gene TRBJ1-2; D is undetermined. Germline V CDR1 and CDR2: MNHEY, SMNVEV (reference sequence). The V end was cut by 6 bases, the J end by 2 bases, with 10 bases between. This CDR3 has 13 residues. This CDR3 is CASRFGSNYGYTF. The DNA of the CDR3 is TGTGCCAGCAGATTCGGCAGCAACTATGGCTACACCTTC.

This clone was found a few times. The chain carries TRBV30 and TRBJ1-2, with a weak D call TRBD1 (5 bases). Germline values: CDR1 GTSNPN, CDR2 SVGIG (reference sequence). The V end lost 4 bases, the J end lost 4 bases, and 19 bases lay between the germline ends. The CDR3 totals 15 residues. CDR3 residues: CAWNGAGDNIYGYTF. The CDR3 nucleotides are TGTGCCTGGAACGGGGCCGGGGATAATATCTATGGCTACACCTTC.